This is a list of T cell receptor beta chains from one sample in a study of blood T cell repertoires in COVID-19. Produced via immunoSEQ multiplex PCR; TCRdb's table is partial and in-frame only. The sample consists of approximately 71,000 clones, 79% of them appearing once. Material for sequencing was peripheral blood. The receptors were sampled from a man between 60 and 75 years old with active or convalescent COVID-19. CDR3s include the opening cysteine and the closing phenylalanine or tryptophan. The size of a clone is reported for some rows only, either as once, few or many, or as a class for expanded clones.

-,TRBV11-2,CASSFLIEVDTEAFF
few,TRBV7-9,CASSRTGGETGELFF
-,TRBV29-1,CSVEGPSGGYVLGNEQFF
-,TRBV7-9,CASVQGSTDTQYF
few,TRBV5-6,CASSLRGYGYTF
-,TRBV7-3,CASSFSQTYGYTF
-,TRBV5-4,CASSLGHLNYGYTF
-,TRBV11-2,CASSRTSGGTHEQFF
few,TRBV27,CASSSMRGGEQYF
-,TRBV7-2,CASSFAPLAGGTQYF
-,TRBV2,CASSDYMGSDSAEQYF
-,TRBV4-3,CASSSGLVAGGETQYF
-,TRBV3-1/TRBV3-2,CASSPSRGPTEAFF
-,TRBV3-1/TRBV3-2,CASSQEGEGRPETQYF
-,TRBV21-1,CASSKEDRKNTEAFF
-,TRBV5-5,CASSRETGYNYGYTF
-,TRBV3-1/TRBV3-2,CASSQGGGTALRGYTF
-,TRBV20-1,CSAPGLEAFF
-,TRBV30,CAWSWEGELFF
-,TRBV6-4,CASSPGGLPNEQFF
-,TRBV7-9,CASSLSGLEAYEQYF
-,TRBV14,CASSHYAGSGEAFF
-,TRBV5-6,CASSLGGRMDNEQFF
once,TRBV5-1,CASTRTGVSSGANVLTF
-,TRBV19,CASSREVEAFF
few,TRBV11-2,CASSFGTGAMSPLHF
-,TRBV27,CASRSGGAINEQFF
once,TRBV25-1,CASSAPGRMNTEAFF
-,TRBV29-1,CSVREETQYF
-,TRBV7-9,CASSSYSGANVLTF
once,TRBV7-2,CASTYSNQPQHF
many,TRBV10-3,CAISAADTGELFF
-,TRBV4-1,CASSSSGGDTGELFF
-,TRBV6-6,CASSYTGENSPLHF
-,TRBV5-5,CASTIDTPGQGYEQYF
-,TRBV6-5,CASSYSRGRSQPQHF
-,TRBV2,CASSEVPTVGGEQYF
-,TRBV21-1,CASSKVGGRNYGYTF
-,TRBV4-1,CASSQGGAGGGTDTQYF
-,TRBV3-1/TRBV3-2,CASSQEGGGVQAFF
few,TRBV6-6,CASSYWSVPGDEQYF
-,TRBV18,CASSSDREETQYF
-,TRBV28,CASGQPSFAFF
once,TRBV5-6,CASSLSARPSPLHF
-,TRBV15,CATSRGPAGFTDTQYF
-,TRBV5-1,CASARDTHSGANVLTF
-,TRBV10-3,CAISGAGQGGAEAFF
-,TRBV24-1,CATSGSRQGGETQYF
-,TRBV29-1,CSVEGQVTYNEQFF
-,TRBV5-1,CASSLQGVGNTIYF
-,TRBV28,CASSLRPGRVGTEAFF
-,TRBV7-3,CASSFGGGNTGELFF
-,TRBV18,CASSPEGYEQYF